A selection of T cell receptor beta chains follows, all from one sample in a study of type 1 regulatory T cells. A single record per CDR3 protein comes from TCRdb applying MiXCR to the reads. The data contain 25,000 or so distinct CDR3 sequences, over 55% of them singletons. These receptors are not linked to any known antigen. Sequencing was carried out using cultured T cells, either the whole culture or a sorted T cell fraction (not recorded which). These receptor sequences come from a human donor in good health. Both conserved end residues are part of each CDR3. A D gene is named only where the DNA matches it firmly. Size is omitted from some rows. Given values are once, few, many or a class for expanded clones.

TGTGCCAGCAGGGGCCCCAATCAGCCCCAGCATTTT | CASRGPNQPQHF | TRBJ1-5 | NA | NA | TRBV2
TGCAGTGCCGAGGCAAGACGACAGGCCCTCTCTGGAAACACCATATATTTT | CSAEARRQALSGNTIYF | TRBJ1-3 | NA | NA | TRBV20-1
TGCAGCTTCCCTCAGGGGCCGGATACGCAGTATTTT | CSFPQGPDTQYF | TRBJ2-3 | NA | NA | TRBV20-1
TGTGCCACCAGTGAACAGGGCGAAAGCTATGGCTACACCTTC | CATSEQGESYGYTF | TRBJ1-2 | NA | NA | TRBV24-1
TGTGCCAGCAGCCAAGGGGTGGCAGGACAGGGGGCCTACGAGCAGTACTTC | CASSQGVAGQGAYEQYF | TRBJ2-7 | TRBD1 | NA | TRBV3-1
TGTGCCAGCTCACCACTCCCAGGGAACACTGAAGCTTTCTTT | CASSPLPGNTEAFF | TRBJ1-1 | NA | few | TRBV18
TGTGCCAGCAGGTCTTTAGAGACCCAGTACTTC | CASRSLETQYF | TRBJ2-5 | NA | few | TRBV2
TGCGCCAGCAGTCCTACCACTAGCGGGGGTTACAATGAGCAGTTCTTC | CASSPTTSGGYNEQFF | TRBJ2-1 | TRBD2 | NA | TRBV5-1
TGTGCCAGCAGCACCTCGACTAGCGGGGGGGAGACAGATACGCAGTATTTT | CASSTSTSGGETDTQYF | TRBJ2-3 | TRBD2 | NA | TRBV7-3
TGTGCCAGCAGCTCAGTCCCCACTGAAGCTTTCTTT | CASSSVPTEAFF | TRBJ1-1 | NA | NA | TRBV7-2
TGCGCCAGCAGTGTAATGAGGGGGTCGAATGAGCAGTTCTTC | CASSVMRGSNEQFF | TRBJ2-1 | NA | few | TRBV10-1
TGTGCCAGCAGTTTTGCAGGTCCCCACGAAGCTTTCTTT | CASSFAGPHEAFF | TRBJ1-1 | NA | NA | TRBV12-3/TRBV12-4
TGTGCCAGCAGCTTAGGGGACGGAGAGAACTATGGCTACACCTTC | CASSLGDGENYGYTF | TRBJ1-2 | NA | NA | TRBV7-6
TGTGCCAGCAGTTTTCGGGGAGGAAACACCATATATTTT | CASSFRGGNTIYF | TRBJ1-3 | NA | medium-sized | TRBV12-3/TRBV12-4
TGTGCCACCAGTGATCCCGGGACGCTCGAGCAGTACTTC | CATSDPGTLEQYF | TRBJ2-7 | NA | NA | TRBV24-1
TGTGCCACCTACCTAGGGGCTACGAACACTGAAGCTTTCTTT | CATYLGATNTEAFF | TRBJ1-1 | NA | NA | TRBV12-3/TRBV12-4
TGCAGTGCTAGCAGGGGGAAGGTGGTTAACTATGGCTACACCTTC | CSASRGKVVNYGYTF | TRBJ1-2 | TRBD1 | NA | TRBV20-1
TGTGCCAGCCGACGACCCGGCGGGACCCAGTACTTC | CASRRPGGTQYF | TRBJ2-5 | NA | NA | TRBV28
TGTGCCAGCAGCTTGTGGGCTAGCGGCGAGCAGTACTTC | CASSLWASGEQYF | TRBJ2-7 | TRBD2 | NA | TRBV5-5
TGTGCCAGCAGGTTAAGAATCTCTGGAAACACCATATATTTT | CASRLRISGNTIYF | TRBJ1-3 | NA | NA | TRBV12-3/TRBV12-4
TGTGCCAGCAGTGAAGCTGTGGCGGGGACAGTCTCCTACGAGCAGTACTTC | CASSEAVAGTVSYEQYF | TRBJ2-7 | NA | NA | TRBV6-1
TGCGCCAGCAGCTTGTCCCCGGGACTCGGGAAGCAGTACTTC | CASSLSPGLGKQYF | TRBJ2-7 | NA | NA | TRBV5-1
TGTGCCAGCAGTGAAGGTCAGAGGGAAAAACTGTTTTTT | CASSEGQREKLFF | TRBJ1-4 | NA | NA | TRBV6-1
TGTGCCAGCAGTTTTTCCGGGGGGTCTGTTGAGACCCAGTACTTC | CASSFSGGSVETQYF | TRBJ2-5 | TRBD2 | NA | TRBV6-6
TGTGCCAGCAGGGACCAAGGCTCGGGTAATTCACCCCTCCACTTT | CASRDQGSGNSPLHF | TRBJ1-6 | NA | NA | TRBV7-2
TGCAGCGCCCTCCGGGACGGGGGGGGAGAGACCCAGTACTTC | CSALRDGGGETQYF | TRBJ2-5 | TRBD2 | NA | TRBV29-1
TGTGCCAGCAGCAAAGTAGCCCGCGGGGGACAGAGTGCAACTAATGAAAAACTGTTTTTT | CASSKVARGGQSATNEKLFF | TRBJ1-4 | NA | NA | TRBV21-1
TGCAGCGTTGTTTCAGGGAGCACTGAAGCTTTCTTT | CSVVSGSTEAFF | TRBJ1-1 | NA | NA | TRBV29-1
TGTGCCAGCAGCCCGGCCAGGGGTCGAACTGAAGCTTTCTTT | CASSPARGRTEAFF | TRBJ1-1 | NA | NA | TRBV3-1
TGTGCCAGCAGTAGCGGGGGCTCCTACGAGCAGTACTTC | CASSSGGSYEQYF | TRBJ2-7 | TRBD2 | few | TRBV2
TGTGCCAGCAGTGAATTAGGGCTGGGACGTGAAAAACTGTTTTTT | CASSELGLGREKLFF | TRBJ1-4 | NA | NA | TRBV6-1
TGTGCCAGCAGCCAAGAAACTAGCGGGGGATCGTCCGGGGAGCTGTTTTTT | CASSQETSGGSSGELFF | TRBJ2-2 | TRBD2 | NA | TRBV4-2
TGTGCCAGCAGTTTAAATTCGGGGGGGACAGGGCAAGAGCAGTTCTTC | CASSLNSGGTGQEQFF | TRBJ2-1 | NA | NA | TRBV12-3/TRBV12-4
TGCAGTGCTAGCGGGGACAGTATCCAGCCCCAGCATTTT | CSASGDSIQPQHF | TRBJ1-5 | TRBD1 | NA | TRBV20-1
TGCAGTGCCCCTGGGGTGGCGGGGGGGATCTACAATGAGCAGTTCTTC | CSAPGVAGGIYNEQFF | TRBJ2-1 | TRBD2 | NA | TRBV20-1
TGTGCCAGCAGAAAGGACAGTTTTGATCAGCCCCAGCATTTT | CASRKDSFDQPQHF | TRBJ1-5 | NA | NA | TRBV27
TGTGCCAGCAGCTTAGCAGGGGCAGAGACCCAGTACTTC | CASSLAGAETQYF | TRBJ2-5 | NA | NA | TRBV7-9
TGTGCCAGCAGCCAAGATCCGGACGTCACCGGGGAGCTGTTTTTT | CASSQDPDVTGELFF | TRBJ2-2 | NA | NA | TRBV3-1
TGTGCCAGCAGCCCCGGATACTCACCCCTCCACTTT | CASSPGYSPLHF | TRBJ1-6 | NA | NA | TRBV7-9
TGTGCCAGCATTCGGCCCGACAGGGCCAGCGGCTACACCTTC | CASIRPDRASGYTF | TRBJ1-2 | TRBD1 | NA | TRBV6-1
TGTGCCAGCACGAGATCCTCCCAAGCCAAAAACATTCAGTACTTC | CASTRSSQAKNIQYF | TRBJ2-4 | NA | NA | TRBV2
TGTGCCAGCAGCCTCTTTGCGGGGGGGCCCACCGGGGAGCTGTTTTTT | CASSLFAGGPTGELFF | TRBJ2-2 | TRBD2 | few | TRBV3-1